The present entry profiles one T cell receptor beta chain with its context. No antigen is known for it. This entry is derived from a study of T cell responses to AZD1222 COVID-19 vaccine. The study's findings and limits: Every sample of the repertoires postdated the peak T cell response. Most donors were white British, females outnumbered males, and clonal diversity was possibly underestimated. There were vaccine-associated CD4 TCRs across spike, dominant at 160-218 and 743-854.

Germline lookup yields CDR1 SQVTM and CDR2 ANQGSEA. The CDR3 covers 12 residues. V lost 6 bases and J lost 7; bases outside the gene matches: 7. The protocol was immunoSEQ multiplex PCR, while the TCRdb copy is restricted to in-frame clones and leaves out a portion. The repertoire has 75,000 to 90,000 clones, 92% of them found once; the top ten carry 4% to 5.5%. V and J are TRBV29-1 and TRBJ1-2; TRBD1 matches at 8 bases. The clonotype was recovered from an adult who received the AZD1222 COVID-19 vaccine. The sequenced sample was peripheral blood, obtained 28 days after the second AZD1222 dose. The CDR3 is CSVTTGGSGYTF. In nucleotides, the CDR3 is TGCAGCGTGACTACAGGGGGTTCTGGCTACACCTTC.